This entry features one TCR beta chain sequence. These data come from a study of blood T cell repertoires in COVID-19. Across the study: COVID-19 samples collected from the United States, Italy and Spain covered acute and convalescent phases. The analysed material was cDNA or gDNA that came from T cells, B-cell-depleted T cells, or PBMCs.

Trimming took 0 bases from V and 3 from J; bases not matched to a gene: 6. Germline CDR1 and CDR2: LGHNA and YNFKEQ. The CDR3 has 16 amino acids. In the original processing: Estimated nucleated cell counts came from reference gene primer amplification. Measured with immunoSEQ multiplex PCR; TCRdb has only the in-frame clones, and not every one. The V and J calls and clone size are taken from that table; D and trimming were inferred from the DNA. The sample has under 250,000 clones; more than 75% are singletons. This sequence originates from a woman aged 55-69 years who had recovered from COVID-19. Sample: peripheral blood. V gene TRBV4-2 combines with J gene TRBJ2-3, with TRBD2 matching 7 bases. DNA for the CDR3: TGTGCCAGCAGCCAAGATGACGGACTAGAAACAGATACGCAGTATTTT. Protein: CASSQDDGLETDTQYF.